The 25 T cell receptor beta chains presented below share a single source sample, sequenced in a study of blood T cell repertoires in COVID-19. Profiling relied on immunoSEQ multiplex PCR, and the TCRdb table lists in-frame clones only, not all of them. Among some 65,000 clones listed, roughly 92% were seen once. Sample: peripheral blood. The receptors stem from a man in his 70s with active COVID-19.

The chain joins TRBV3-1 (or the pseudogene TRBV3-2) to TRBJ2-2, with D unresolved. This CDR3 has 13 residues. Germline V gives CDR1 LGHDT, CDR2 YNNKEL (reference sequence). Trimming removed 4 bases from V and 2 bases from J, with 5 bases in between. The CDR3: CASSPFNTGELFF. DNA for the CDR3: TGTGCCAGCAGCCCTTTTAACACCGGGGAGCTGTTTTTT.

The genes are TRBV5-1 and TRBJ2-1; TRBD1 matches 8 bases. V lost 4 bases to trimming and J lost 4 bases; unmatched junction nucleotides: 7. CDR1 is SGHRS and CDR2 is YFSETQ in the germline V gene. CDR3 length: 15 residues. CDR3 in amino acids: CASSPSGTGYNEQFF. Written as DNA, the CDR3 is TGCGCCAGCAGCCCTTCCGGGACAGGATACAATGAGCAGTTCTTC.

The gene calls are TRBV5-1 and TRBJ2-6; D uncertain. In germline, CDR1 is SGHRS, CDR2 YFSETQ. The CDR3 length is 14 residues. V was cut by 1 base and J by 2 bases, with 4 bases left in between. CDR3 coding DNA: TGCGCCAGCAGCTTGACAGCTGGGGCCAACGTCCTGACTTTC. Protein: CASSLTAGANVLTF.

J is TRBJ2-5 and V is TRBV6-6, with 7 bases lining up with TRBD2. Germline lookup yields CDR1 MNHNY and CDR2 SVGAGI (reference sequence). V lost 6 bases to trimming and J lost 5 bases; unmatched junction nucleotides: 15. This CDR3 contains 16 residues. This CDR3 reads CASSLRGVWSRETQYF. DNA for the CDR3: TGTGCCAGCAGCCTACGGGGGGTCTGGAGTAGGGAGACCCAGTACTTC.

V usage is TRBV5-1 and J usage is TRBJ1-1, with 10 bases lining up with TRBD1. The germline CDR1 and CDR2 sequences are SGHRS and YFSETQ. J lost 6 bases, V lost 4 bases, and 9 bases had no gene match. The CDR3 sequence is 15 residues long. In DNA, the CDR3 is TGCGCCAGCAGCCTGGGGACAGGGGTAGGCGCTGAAGCTTTCTTT. It translates to CASSLGTGVGAEAFF.

The chain recombines TRBV7-9 with TRBJ1-4, with a possible D match to TRBD1 (5 bases). CDR3 size: 16 residues. The germline CDR1 and CDR2 sequences are SEHNR and FQNEAQ (reference sequence). Between the trimmed V and J ends, which lost 5 bases and 4 bases, there was a span of 17 bases. Here the CDR3 DNA reads TGTGCCAGCAGCCTTGGGACGGGGGGATTTAATGAAAAACTGTTTTTT. It translates to CASSLGTGGFNEKLFF.

The rearrangement links TRBV29-1 to TRBJ2-6; D is uncertain. Germline V gene sequence: CDR1 SQVTM, CDR2 ANQGSEA. CDR3 length: 13 amino acids. Trimming took off 5 bases at V and 1 base at J, with 6 bases between the two ends. In DNA, the CDR3 is TGCAGCGTTTCAACTTCTGGGGCCAACGTCCTGACTTTC. This translates into CSVSTSGANVLTF.

The chain recombines TRBV9 with TRBJ1-2; TRBD1 might be the D (6 bases). Per the germline V gene, CDR1 is SGDLS and CDR2 is YYNGEE. V was cut by 5 bases and J by 7 bases, with 21 bases left in between. The CDR3 sequence is 15 residues long. The CDR3 nucleotides read TGTGCCAGCAGGTTGAACGACCAGGGGTCGGGTGGCTACACCTTC. Its translation is CASRLNDQGSGGYTF.

This clone has just one count. J is TRBJ1-5 and V is TRBV5-1; weak D call: TRBD1 (5 bases). The CDR3 is 13 amino acids. The ends were cut back, 4 bases at V and 4 bases at J, with 9 bases in the middle. Germline-derived CDR1 and CDR2 are SGHRS and YFSETQ. The CDR3 bases are TGCGCCAGCAGCCCGGACACAAATCAGCCCCAGCATTTT. Protein product: CASSPDTNQPQHF.

The chain recombines TRBV6-5 with TRBJ2-2, with TRBD2 as a possible D gene (7 bases). Trimming stripped 2 bases from V and 5 bases from J, with 15 bases between. This CDR3 has 16 residues. Looked up from germline, CDR1 is MNHEY and CDR2 is SVGAGI. The CDR3 is CASSYGGAVGTGELFF. CDR3 DNA: TGTGCCAGCAGTTACGGGGGGGCTGTGGGGACCGGGGAGCTGTTTTTT.

The chain couples TRBV10-3 to TRBJ1-1, with D possibly being TRBD1 (5 bases). Between the trimmed V and J ends, which lost 7 bases and 5 bases, there was a span of 8 bases. The V gene's germline CDR1 is ENHRY and CDR2 SYGVKD. CDR3 length: 11 amino acids. The CDR3 reads CAIKGATEAFF. The CDR3 nucleotides are TGTGCCATCAAAGGGGCAACTGAAGCTTTCTTT.

The V call is TRBV12-2, the J call TRBJ1-1; the table's D call of TRBD1 was not tested on the DNA. TRBV12-2 is a documented pseudogene. This CDR3 region has 15 residues. CDR3 sequence: CASRDRDRVNTEAFF. For the CDR3, the DNA is TGTGCAAGTCGCGACCGGGACAGGGTGAACACTGAAGCTTTCTTT.

The chain is built from TRBV13 and TRBJ2-5; possibly TRBD2 for D (6 bases). Trimming pared 5 bases from V and 5 bases from J, leaving 12 bases between. Germline V lookup: CDR1 PRHDT, CDR2 FYEKMQ (reference sequence). There are 13 residues in the CDR3. CDR3 coding DNA: TGTGCCAGCAGCCTACTAGCTGATGAGACCCAGTACTTC. Translating gives CASSLLADETQYF.

This clone turned up a few times. V is TRBV5-4 and J is TRBJ2-3; 9 bases are a match to TRBD1. After removal of 1 base from V and 4 bases from J, the junction contained 4 bases not matched to a gene. The germline gives CDR1 SGHNT, CDR2 YYREEE (reference sequence). CDR3 length: 15 amino acids. This CDR3 is CASSLLTGGADTQYF. The CDR3 DNA reads as TGTGCCAGCAGCTTGTTAACAGGGGGCGCAGATACGCAGTATTTT. The variable domain in full, with the rest retrieved from reference TRBV5-4 and TRBJ2-3, is ETGVTQSPTHLIKTRGQQVTLRCSSQSGHNTVSWYQQALGQGPQFIFQYYREEENGRGNFPPRFSGLQFPNYSSELNVNALELDDSALYLCASSLLTGGADTQYFGPGTRLTVL.

CDR3 sequence: CASRTGIQETQYF. CDR3 nucleotides: TGTGCCAGCAGGACGGGGATCCAAGAGACCCAGTACTTC. The V call is TRBV7-2, the J call TRBJ2-5, with a weak D call TRBD2 (5 bases). Germline V lookup: CDR1 SGHTA, CDR2 FQGNSA. The V end was cut by 6 bases, the J end by 1 base, with 9 bases between. The CDR3 contains 13 residues.

V gene TRBV6-4 combines with J gene TRBJ1-1; D not certain. Germline V gene lookup returns CDR1 MRHNA and CDR2 SNTAGT. The V gene lost 5 bases and the J gene lost 2 bases, with 9 bases spanning the gap. This CDR3 has 13 amino acids. CDR3 nucleotide sequence: TGTGCCAGCAGTATAAGCGATAACACTGAAGCTTTCTTT. This sequence encodes CASSISDNTEAFF.

This clone has just one count. V gene TRBV10-3 combines with J gene TRBJ2-6; 8 bases fit TRBD1. Germline assignment: CDR1 ENHRY and CDR2 SYGVKD. Losses at the gene ends were 6 bases for V and 1 base for J; bases not matched to a gene: 8. The CDR3 is made up of 17 amino acids. Here the CDR3 reads CAIRPGQDESGANVLTF. DNA for the CDR3: TGTGCCATCAGACCGGGACAGGACGAATCTGGGGCCAACGTCCTGACTTTC.

The chain links TRBV10-3 to TRBJ1-3, with TRBD1 as a possible D gene (6 bases). Germline lookup yields CDR1 ENHRY and CDR2 SYGVKD. V lost 4 bases to trimming and J lost 2 bases, with 15 bases between them. There are 16 residues in the CDR3. The CDR3, as DNA: TGTGCCATCAGTGGGGGGCCAGGGAGCCCTGGAAACACCATATATTTT. Protein: CAISGGPGSPGNTIYF.

The rearrangement uses TRBV11-3 and TRBJ1-3; D is possibly TRBD1 (6 bases). V lost 5 bases, J lost 2 bases, and 13 bases lay in between. The CDR3 is 15 amino acids. Germline values: CDR1 SGHNT, CDR2 YENEEA. CDR3 protein: CASSIDRKAGNTIYF. The CDR3 region has the DNA TGTGCCAGCAGCATCGACAGGAAGGCTGGAAACACCATATATTTT.

The chain carries TRBV24-1 and TRBJ2-2, with D maybe TRBD2 (6 bases). The CDR3 totals 15 residues. Per the germline V gene, CDR1 is KGHDR and CDR2 is SFDVKD. The V end was cut by 2 bases, the J end by 5 bases, with 11 bases between. CDR3 region: CATSDWGEATGELFF. CDR3 nucleotide sequence: TGTGCCACCAGTGATTGGGGGGAAGCAACCGGGGAGCTGTTTTTT.

The genes are TRBV29-1 and TRBJ2-3; 8 nucleotides match TRBD2. The CDR3 has 15 amino acids. The J segment lost 4 bases and the V segment lost 4 bases, leaving 10 bases of the junction unmatched. The germline V gene has CDR1 SQVTM and CDR2 ANQGSEA. CDR3 in amino acids: CSVVASGGHSDTQYF. DNA of the CDR3: TGCAGCGTTGTAGCAAGCGGGGGACATTCAGATACGCAGTATTTT.

This sequence joins TRBV5-1 and TRBJ2-3; 10 nucleotides line up with TRBD2. This CDR3 has 14 residues. The V and J ends lost 3 bases and 5 bases, in that order; junction bases with no gene match: 3. Germline CDR1 is SGHRS and CDR2 is YFSETQ. The CDR3 DNA sequence: TGCGCCAGCAGCTCTAGCGGGGGTATAGATACGCAGTATTTT. Translation: CASSSSGGIDTQYF.

V usage is TRBV6-5 and J usage is TRBJ2-7; the D is unclear. V was trimmed by 4 bases and J by 6 bases, leaving 10 bases between them. CDR1 is MNHEY, CDR2 SVGAGI, per germline. The CDR3 runs 12 residues. The CDR3 protein is CASSSETGEQYV. The CDR3 DNA follows: TGTGCCAGCAGTTCCGAGACTGGCGAGCAGTACGTC.

This chain connects TRBV12-2 to TRBJ2-4; the listed D gene, TRBD1, was not tested against the DNA. TRBV12-2 has pseudogene status. This CDR3 has 17 amino acids. The CDR3 bases are TGTGCAAGTCGCTTATTGGTGTGGGACAGGGGGCCGGGGATTCAGTACTTC. Residues: CASRLLVWDRGPGIQYF.

The V and J genes are TRBV10-2 and TRBJ2-2; D remains unclear. CDR3 length: 16 residues. Germline V gene data show CDR1 as WSHSY and CDR2 as SAAADI. Trimming took 2 bases from V and 4 from J, leaving 14 bases between them. The CDR3 DNA follows: TGCGCCAGCAGTGAGGGTTTCCAGCGTGGCACCGGGGAGCTGTTTTTT. Its translation: CASSEGFQRGTGELFF.